This entry lists 4 T cell receptor beta chains sequenced from one sample in a study of CD8 T cells in ankylosing spondylitis. TCRdb itself ran the 5' RACE reads through MiXCR, one entry per CDR3 protein. The table includes 200,000 to 250,000 distinct CDR3 sequences, about 10% detected once. The sample was blood, either unsorted or a sorted T cell fraction (not recorded which). Source of these receptors: a male donor with ankylosing spondylitis or in good health (not recorded which).

The V and J genes are TRBV5-1 and TRBJ2-1, with 13 bases matching TRBD2. There are 16 residues in the CDR3. Germline V gives CDR1 SGHRS, CDR2 YFSETQ. V trimming: 3 bases; J trimming: 9 bases; junction bases outside the gene matches: 9. CDR3 amino acids: CASSSDRLAGGIEQFF. CDR3 DNA sequence: TGCGCCAGCAGCTCGGACCGACTAGCGGGAGGAATTGAGCAGTTCTTC.

This clonotype was recorded a few times. V is TRBV11-1 and J is TRBJ2-7, with 10 bases identical to TRBD1. Germline V gives CDR1 SGHAT, CDR2 FQDESV (reference sequence). Unmatched junction bases numbered 7, after V lost 5 bases and J lost 6 bases. The CDR3 covers 14 residues. The CDR3 protein is CASSPDRGKFEQYF. In nucleotides, the CDR3 is TGTGCCAGCAGCCCGGACAGGGGGAAATTCGAGCAGTACTTC. The full variable domain, its missing parts supplied by reference TRBV11-1 and TRBJ2-7, is EAEVAQSPRYKITEKSQAVAFWCDPISGHATLYWYRQILGQGPELLVQFQDESVVDDSQLPKDRFSAERLKGVDSTLKIQPAELGDSAMYLCASSPDRGKFEQYFGPGTRLTVT.

In its sample, this clonotype was seen a few times. This sequence joins TRBV5-1 and TRBJ2-2; 7 positions agree with TRBD1. The CDR3 loop spans 16 amino acids. V shed 4 bases, J shed 1 base, and the junction held 7 bases outside the gene matches. Germline loops: CDR1 SGHRS, CDR2 YFSETQ. The CDR3 nucleotides are TGCGCCAGCAGCACCAGACAGGGACAGAACACCGGGGAGCTGTTTTTT. It specifies CASSTRQGQNTGELFF.

This clonotype has ten or more counts. This sequence joins TRBV5-1 and TRBJ2-7; D perhaps matches TRBD1 (5 bases). CDR3 length equals 13 residues. The germline CDR1 and CDR2 sequences are SGHRS and YFSETQ. V was shortened by 5 bases and J by 2 bases, with 11 bases between the two germline ends. CDR3: CASSLDRTYEQYF. As DNA, the CDR3 is TGCGCCAGCAGTCTTGACAGAACCTACGAGCAGTACTTC.